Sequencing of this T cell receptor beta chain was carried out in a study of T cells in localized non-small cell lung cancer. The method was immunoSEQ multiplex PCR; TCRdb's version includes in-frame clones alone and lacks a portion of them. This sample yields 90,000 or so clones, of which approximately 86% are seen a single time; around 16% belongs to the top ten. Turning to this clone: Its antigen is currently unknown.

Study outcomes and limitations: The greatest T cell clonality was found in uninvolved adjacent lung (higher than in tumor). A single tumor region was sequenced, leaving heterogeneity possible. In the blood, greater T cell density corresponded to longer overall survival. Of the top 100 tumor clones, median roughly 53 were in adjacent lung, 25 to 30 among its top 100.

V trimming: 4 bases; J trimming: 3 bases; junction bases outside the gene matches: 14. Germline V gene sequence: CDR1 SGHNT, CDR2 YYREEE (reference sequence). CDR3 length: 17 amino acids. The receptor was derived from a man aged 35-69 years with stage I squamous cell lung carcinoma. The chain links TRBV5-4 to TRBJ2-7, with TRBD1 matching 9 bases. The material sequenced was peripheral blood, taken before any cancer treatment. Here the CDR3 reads CASSPTAGTGNLYEQYF. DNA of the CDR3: TGTGCCAGCAGCCCTACTGCCGGGACAGGGAATCTCTACGAGCAGTACTTC.